This TCR beta chain was sequenced in a study of CD8+ T cells in alopecia areata. Study-level findings and limits: It was less clear whether patients shared TCRs than it was in mice, possibly because of HLA.

Sequencing relied on a cDNA template that was reverse transcribed from extracted RNA. Sequencing used immunoSEQ multiplex PCR; TCRdb keeps in-frame clones, though not all of them. The sample contains roughly 60,000 clones, about 40% of which appear only once. There are a few counts of this clone. Its antigen is not identified. Lesional scalp tissue (obtained by punch biopsy) and peripheral blood were collected from alopecia areata patients. CD4+ and CD8+ T cells were sorted from PBMCs. The sample taken for sequencing was NKG2D-low CD8+ T cells sorted from blood. The clonotype originates from a human donor with alopecia areata.

CDR3 amino acids: CASSLFGGEQFF. The CDR3 DNA reads TGTGCCAGCAGTTTATTCGGAGGTGAGCAGTTCTTC. The V call is TRBV27, the J call TRBJ2-1; a weak D match, TRBD2 (5 bases). Germline-derived CDR1 and CDR2 are MNHEY and SMNVEV (reference sequence). The CDR3 has 12 amino acids. V shed 1 base and J shed 9 bases, with 7 bases lying between them.